These 19 T cell receptor beta chains came from one sample sequenced in a study of identical twins. In TCRdb, the 5' RACE reads were re-called with MiXCR into one record per CDR3 protein. The sample lists about 470,000 distinct CDR3 sequences; around 24% were seen once. This sample was also put to use in a study of T cells expressing NK-cell markers.

The sequencing input was CD4+ T cells sorted from blood. These receptors originate from a woman under 30 in good health.

This clonotype was seen repeatedly, ten times or more. The rearrangement joins TRBV12-3 or TRBV12-4 to TRBJ2-7; TRBD2 agrees at 8 bases. The CDR3 contains 14 residues. Losses at the gene ends were 4 bases for V and 3 bases for J; bases not matched to a gene: 5. As DNA, the CDR3 is TGTGCCAGCAGTTCTACTAGCGGTAGCTACGAGCAGTACTTC. This sequence encodes CASSSTSGSYEQYF.

The genes are TRBV20-1 and TRBJ2-7; the match to TRBD1 covers 8 bases. The CDR3 is 15 residues long. Trimming took 4 bases from V and 5 from J; bases not matched to a gene: 13. The germline gives CDR1 DFQATT, CDR2 SNEGSKA (reference sequence). Here the CDR3 reads CSATWPGQGRHEQYF. The DNA of the CDR3 is TGCAGTGCTACCTGGCCCGGACAGGGCCGCCACGAGCAGTACTTC.

This clonotype has only one observation. The chain couples TRBV7-9 to TRBJ1-2; possibly TRBD1 for D (6 bases). Trimming pared 3 bases from V and 3 bases from J, leaving 17 bases between. Germline V CDR1 and CDR2: SEHNR, FQNEAQ (reference sequence). This CDR3 has 16 residues. CDR3 bases: TGTGCCAGCAGCTTCGCCCGCGGGGGCCGCGACTATGGCTACACCTTC. This gives the protein CASSFARGGRDYGYTF.

This chain uses TRBV20-1 with TRBJ1-2, with D possibly matching TRBD1 (5 bases). There are 12 residues in the CDR3. V was shortened by 2 bases and J by 5 bases, with 9 bases between the two germline ends. From germline, CDR1 is DFQATT and CDR2 SNEGSKA (reference sequence). In nucleotides, the CDR3 is TGCAGTGCTAGACCGGGACCATATGGCTACACCTTC. It translates to CSARPGPYGYTF.

Many counts were recorded for this clonotype. The J gene is TRBJ1-4, the V gene TRBV7-9; the D is unclear. CDR3 length: 15 residues. V was shortened by 6 bases and J by 7 bases, with 18 bases between the two germline ends. CDR1 is SEHNR, CDR2 FQNEAQ, per germline (reference sequence). CDR3 loop: CASRASNPGGEKLFF. The CDR3 DNA reads TGTGCCAGCAGAGCCAGCAATCCCGGAGGTGAAAAACTGTTTTTT.

The CDR3 nucleotides read TGTGCCAGCAGCAGGGTAGAGTTTAATATCTACGAGCAGTACTTC. This sequence encodes CASSRVEFNIYEQYF. V gene TRBV6-2 or TRBV6-3 combines with J gene TRBJ2-7; a possible D gene is TRBD1 (5 bases). The ends were cut back, 6 bases at V and 3 bases at J, with 18 bases in the middle. From germline, CDR1 is MNHEY and CDR2 SVGEGT. The CDR3 has 15 amino acids.

In DNA, the CDR3 is TGTGCCACCCAACAGGGAGGGGTTGAGCAGTTCTTC. Protein product: CATQQGGVEQFF. The chain has TRBV2 and TRBJ2-1; D perhaps matches TRBD2 (7 bases). Germline loops: CDR1 SNHLY, CDR2 FYNNEI. V was trimmed by 10 bases and J by 9 bases, leaving 16 bases between them. There are 12 residues in the CDR3.

This clonotype has just a few counts. For the CDR3, the DNA is TGCAGTGCTAGATCTCCGGGACTAGCGGTGAACACCGGGGAGCTGTTTTTT. Protein: CSARSPGLAVNTGELFF. This rearrangement joins TRBV20-1 to TRBJ2-2, with 11 bases that match TRBD2. Germline V gene lookup returns CDR1 DFQATT and CDR2 SNEGSKA (reference sequence). This CDR3 comprises 17 residues. After removal of 2 bases from V and 1 base from J, the junction contained 6 bases not matched to a gene.

This clonotype has more than one count but fewer than ten. This chain uses TRBV6-1 with TRBJ2-7; 7 nucleotides line up with TRBD2. The CDR3 loop spans 15 amino acids. Losses at the gene ends were 5 bases for V and 0 bases for J; bases not matched to a gene: 7. Germline CDR1 and CDR2: MNHNS and SASEGT. CDR3 sequence reads: CASSRSGGDSYEQYF. CDR3 nucleotide sequence: TGTGCCAGCAGTCGGTCGGGAGGAGACTCCTACGAGCAGTACTTC.

This chain joins TRBV4-3 and TRBJ1-2; a possible D gene is TRBD1 (5 bases). Per the germline V gene, CDR1 is LGHNA and CDR2 is YSLEER. This CDR3 is 14 amino acids long. Deletions cut 8 bases from V and 3 bases from J, with 16 bases between. CDR3 bases: TGCGCCAGCCGGCCGGGGGAGAGGGACTATGGCTACACCTTC. Translating it yields CASRPGERDYGYTF.

CDR3 sequence: CASSQAGGYGNQPQHF. DNA of the CDR3: TGTGCCAGCAGCCAGGCAGGGGGTTACGGCAATCAGCCCCAGCATTTT. The genes are TRBV3-1 and TRBJ1-5, with TRBD1 matching over 7 bases. Germline loops: CDR1 LGHDT, CDR2 YNNKEL (reference sequence). The V gene end was trimmed by 3 bases and the J gene end by 2 bases; junction bases not matched to a gene: 7. The CDR3 is made up of 16 amino acids.

In its sample, this clonotype was seen a few times. The chain combines TRBV4-3 with TRBJ2-3, with TRBD2 identical over 8 bases. The CDR3 is made up of 15 amino acids. V trimming: 6 bases; J trimming: 0 bases; junction bases outside the gene matches: 5. Looked up from germline, CDR1 is LGHNA and CDR2 is YSLEER. The CDR3 reads CASSTSGRSTDTQYF. In DNA, the CDR3 is TGCGCCAGCAGTACAAGCGGGAGAAGCACAGATACGCAGTATTTT.

The chain couples TRBV5-6 to TRBJ2-7, with 15 positions matching TRBD2. Germline V gives CDR1 SGHDT, CDR2 YYEEEE. V gave up 4 bases and J gave up 7 bases; unmatched junction bases: 6. The CDR3 loop spans 15 amino acids. The CDR3 here is CASSGRTSGGGEQYF. The CDR3 nucleotides read TGTGCCAGCAGCGGACGGACTAGCGGGGGGGGTGAGCAGTACTTC.

The chain combines TRBV25-1 with TRBJ2-1; 9 nucleotides match TRBD1. The CDR3 runs to 16 residues. The V gene end was trimmed by 1 base and the J gene end by 4 bases; junction bases not matched to a gene: 5. Germline-derived CDR1 and CDR2 are MGHDK and SYGVNS. The DNA for the CDR3 is TGTGCCAGCAGTGAATCCGGGACAGGGTCATACAATGAGCAGTTCTTC. It is translated as CASSESGTGSYNEQFF.

This clonotype was detected a few times. The V gene is TRBV6-5, the J gene TRBJ1-1, with 8 bases lining up with TRBD1. Germline assignment: CDR1 MNHEY and CDR2 SVGAGI. This CDR3 contains 15 residues. J was trimmed by 6 bases and V by 1 base; bases with no gene match: 7. The CDR3 DNA reads TGTGCCAGCAGTTACTATGGACAGGGAGCTTCTGAAGCTTTCTTT. The encoded protein is CASSYYGQGASEAFF.

The table lists this clonotype with a few counts. The chain links TRBV7-3 to TRBJ2-1; D might be TRBD2 (6 bases). From germline, CDR1 is SGHTA and CDR2 FQGTGA. This CDR3 is built from 15 residues. Between the trimmed V and J ends, which lost 2 bases and 5 bases, there was a span of 13 bases. DNA for the CDR3: TGTGCCAGCAGCTTATTGGGGACTGCGAACAATGAGCAGTTCTTC. This translates into CASSLLGTANNEQFF.

This clonotype was picked up a small number of times. The chain joins TRBV20-1 to TRBJ2-1; D not certain. The CDR3 runs 13 residues. Germline-derived CDR1 and CDR2 are DFQATT and SNEGSKA (reference sequence). V lost 6 bases and J 7 bases, leaving 16 bases between the germline ends. The CDR3 sequence: CSAPTGRDNEQFF. CDR3 nucleotide sequence: TGCAGTGCCCCTACCGGGCGCGATAATGAGCAGTTCTTC.

This clonotype was counted only a few times. This chain uses TRBV20-1 with TRBJ1-1; no clear D. The germline CDR1 and CDR2 sequences are DFQATT and SNEGSKA (reference sequence). This CDR3 is 13 amino acids long. The ends were cut back, 3 bases at V and 4 bases at J, with 12 bases in the middle. In DNA, the CDR3 is TGCAGTGCTAGGGTCCCCGGCGTCACTGAAGCTTTCTTT. Encoded protein: CSARVPGVTEAFF.

The rearrangement links TRBV6-5 to TRBJ2-7, with TRBD1 as a possible D gene (5 bases). V was clipped by 0 bases and J by 2 bases, with 11 bases between them. Germline CDR1 reads MNHEY; CDR2 reads SVGAGI. This CDR3 has 15 amino acids. This CDR3 is CASSYSSQGPYEQYF. CDR3 bases: TGTGCCAGCAGTTACTCATCGCAGGGCCCCTACGAGCAGTACTTC.